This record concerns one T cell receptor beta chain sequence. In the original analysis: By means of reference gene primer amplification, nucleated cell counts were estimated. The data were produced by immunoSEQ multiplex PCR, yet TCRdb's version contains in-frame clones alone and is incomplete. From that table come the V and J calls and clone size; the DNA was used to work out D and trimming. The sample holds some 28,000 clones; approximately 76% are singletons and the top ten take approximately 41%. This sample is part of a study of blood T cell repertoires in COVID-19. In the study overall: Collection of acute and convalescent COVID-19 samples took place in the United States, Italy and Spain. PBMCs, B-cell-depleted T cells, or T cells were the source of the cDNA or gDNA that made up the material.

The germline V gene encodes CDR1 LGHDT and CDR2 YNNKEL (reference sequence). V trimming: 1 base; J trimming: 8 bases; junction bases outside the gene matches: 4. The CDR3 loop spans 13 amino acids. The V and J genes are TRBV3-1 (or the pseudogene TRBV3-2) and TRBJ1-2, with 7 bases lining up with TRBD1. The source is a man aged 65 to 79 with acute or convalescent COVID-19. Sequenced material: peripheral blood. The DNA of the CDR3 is TGTGCCAGCAGCCAAGGGACAGGCTACGGCTACACCTTC. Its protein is CASSQGTGYGYTF.